This section outlines one T cell receptor (beta chain) sequence together with its context. This record belongs to a study of T cell changes during pregnancy in multiple sclerosis. TCRdb's copy holds only in-frame clones and misses some; the assay was immunoSEQ multiplex PCR. The data hold 30,000 to 40,000 clones, with approximately 89% observed a single time. The CDR3 runs 15 residues. Germline V lookup: CDR1 SGHDN, CDR2 FVKESK. The V end lost 1 base, the J end lost 10 bases, and 19 bases lay between the germline ends. This rearrangement joins TRBV14 to TRBJ1-2, with D perhaps matching TRBD1 (5 bases). The specimen was CD4+ T cells from peripheral blood mononuclear cells, collected in the second trimester of pregnancy. This clonotype was obtained from a female donor in good health, enrolled as a control in a pregnancy study. As DNA, the CDR3 is TGTGCCAGCAGCCAAGGACGGGGGGGTCTGGTTTACTACACCTTC. As protein: CASSQGRGGLVYYTF.